These T cell receptor beta chains were read from a single sample in a study of cytomegalovirus exposure and HLA in healthy donors. The data were produced by immunoSEQ multiplex PCR, yet TCRdb's version contains in-frame clones alone and is incomplete. Among over 200,000 clones, roughly 84% were seen once, and the ten largest hold around 1.2%. Material: PBMCs. The receptors were sampled from a human donor in good health. Both conserved end residues are part of each CDR3. D genes are given only for firm matches. Clone size appears in some rows only: once, few, many, or a class for an expanded clone.

CDR3nt,CDR3aa,v_gene,abundance,len,j_gene,d_gene
TGCGCCAGCAGCTTGGCCTCGGGGTGGACTACCTACGAGCAGTACTTC,CASSLASGWTTYEQYF,TRBV5-1,-,16,TRBJ2-7,-
TGTGCCAGCAGCTACAGAGTCGAAGCTTTCTTT,CASSYRVEAFF,TRBV7-9,-,11,TRBJ1-1,-
TGTGCCAGCAGCTCAAGGTCGGACAGTTCCTACGAGCAGTACTTC,CASSSRSDSSYEQYF,TRBV11-1,few,15,TRBJ2-7,-
TGTGCTAGTGTTAACCCGGGACTAGCGGGAGCTGGGGAGACCCAGTACTTC,CASVNPGLAGAGETQYF,TRBV12-5,-,17,TRBJ2-5,TRBD2
TGTGCCAGCTCAGGCTGGACTAGTACCGATACGCAGTATTTT,CASSGWTSTDTQYF,TRBV5-4,-,14,TRBJ2-3,TRBD2
TGTGCTAGCAGCCTAACTAGCGGGGTCACAGATACGCAGTATTTT,CASSLTSGVTDTQYF,TRBV7-7,-,15,TRBJ2-3,TRBD2
TGTGCCAGCAGCCCGTTACTAGCGGGAGAAAATGAGCAGTTCTTC,CASSPLLAGENEQFF,TRBV11-2,-,15,TRBJ2-1,TRBD2
TGTGCCAGCAGCTTATACGCTAGCGGGAAGACCGGGGAGCTGTTTTTT,CASSLYASGKTGELFF,TRBV5-4,-,16,TRBJ2-2,TRBD2
TGTGCCACCAGCAGGATAAGGACAGGGACTCGATATAGGAGCAATCAGCCCCAGCATTTT,CATSRIRTGTRYRSNQPQHF,TRBV15,-,20,TRBJ1-5,TRBD1
TGCGCCAGCAGCCCAGGACAGGGTCCCTACGAGCAGTACTTC,CASSPGQGPYEQYF,TRBV5-1,-,14,TRBJ2-7,TRBD1
TGCGCCAGCAGCCAACAGGGATGGGAGACCCAGTACTTC,CASSQQGWETQYF,TRBV4-1,-,13,TRBJ2-5,-
TGTGCCAGCAGCTCGGGGGTCCGGGAGACCCAGTACTTC,CASSSGVRETQYF,TRBV6-6,-,13,TRBJ2-5,-
TGCGCCAGCAGCTTGGGACTCCGACTAAGACAGGCCACCTATATGAACACTGAAGCTTTCTTT,CASSLGLRLRQATYMNTEAFF,TRBV5-1,-,21,TRBJ1-1,-
TGTGCCAGCAGCTCCCGGAGCGCCAACTCCTACGAGCAGTACTTC,CASSSRSANSYEQYF,TRBV7-9,-,15,TRBJ2-7,-
TGTGCCAGCAGCGATCGGTACGAGCAGTACTTC,CASSDRYEQYF,TRBV7-2,few,11,TRBJ2-7,-
TGCGCCAGCAGCCAGGGGACTACCAACTCCTACGAGCAGTACTTC,CASSQGTTNSYEQYF,TRBV4-1,-,15,TRBJ2-7,TRBD2